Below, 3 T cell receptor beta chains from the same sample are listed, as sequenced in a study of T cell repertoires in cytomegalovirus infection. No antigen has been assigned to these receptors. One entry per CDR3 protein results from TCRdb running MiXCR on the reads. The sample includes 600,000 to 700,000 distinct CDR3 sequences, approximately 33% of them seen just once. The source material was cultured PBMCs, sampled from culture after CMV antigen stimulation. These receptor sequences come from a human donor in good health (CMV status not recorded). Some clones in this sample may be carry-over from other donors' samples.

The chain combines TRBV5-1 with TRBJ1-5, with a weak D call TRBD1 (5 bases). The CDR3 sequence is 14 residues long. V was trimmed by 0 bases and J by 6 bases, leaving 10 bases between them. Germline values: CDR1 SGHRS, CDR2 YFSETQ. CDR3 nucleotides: TGCGCCAGCAGCTTGGTACCGGGGACTCAGCCCCAGCATTTT. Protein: CASSLVPGTQPQHF. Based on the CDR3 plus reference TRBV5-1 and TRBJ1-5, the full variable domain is KAGVTQTPRYLIKTRGQQVTLSCSPISGHRSVSWYQQTPGQGLQFLFEYFSETQRNKGNFPGRFSGRQFSNSRSEMNVSTLELGDSALYLCASSLVPGTQPQHFGDGTRLSIL.

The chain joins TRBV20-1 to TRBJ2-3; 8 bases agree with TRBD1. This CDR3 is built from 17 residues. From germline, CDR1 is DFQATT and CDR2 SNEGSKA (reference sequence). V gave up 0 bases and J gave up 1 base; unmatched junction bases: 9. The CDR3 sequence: CSARDPLQGEGTDTQYF. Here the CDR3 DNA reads TGCAGTGCTAGAGATCCCTTACAGGGGGAGGGCACAGATACGCAGTATTTT.

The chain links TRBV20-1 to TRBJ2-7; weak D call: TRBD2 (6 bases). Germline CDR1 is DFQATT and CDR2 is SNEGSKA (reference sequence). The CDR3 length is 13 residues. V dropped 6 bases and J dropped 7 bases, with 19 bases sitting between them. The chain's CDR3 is CSAREDRYVEQYF. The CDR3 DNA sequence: TGCAGTGCAAGGGAGGACCGGTACGTAGAGCAGTACTTC.